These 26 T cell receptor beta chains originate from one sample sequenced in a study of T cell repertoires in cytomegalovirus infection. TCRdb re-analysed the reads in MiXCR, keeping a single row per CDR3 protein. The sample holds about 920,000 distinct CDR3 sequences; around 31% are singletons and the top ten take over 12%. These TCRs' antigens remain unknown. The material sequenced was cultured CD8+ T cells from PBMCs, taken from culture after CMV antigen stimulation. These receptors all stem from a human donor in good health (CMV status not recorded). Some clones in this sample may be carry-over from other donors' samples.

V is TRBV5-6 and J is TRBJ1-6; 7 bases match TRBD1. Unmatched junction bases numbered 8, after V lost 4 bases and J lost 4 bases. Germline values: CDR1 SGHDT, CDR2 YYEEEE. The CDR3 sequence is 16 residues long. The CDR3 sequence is CASSKTGTAYNSPLHF. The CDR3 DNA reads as TGTGCCAGCAGCAAGACCGGGACAGCATATAATTCACCCCTCCACTTT. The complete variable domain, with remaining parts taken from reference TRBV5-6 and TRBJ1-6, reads DAGVTQSPTHLIKTRGQQVTLRCSPKSGHDTVSWYQQALGQGPQFIFQYYEEEERQRGNFPDRFSGHQFPNYSSELNVNALLLGDSALYLCASSKTGTAYNSPLHFGNGTRLTVT.

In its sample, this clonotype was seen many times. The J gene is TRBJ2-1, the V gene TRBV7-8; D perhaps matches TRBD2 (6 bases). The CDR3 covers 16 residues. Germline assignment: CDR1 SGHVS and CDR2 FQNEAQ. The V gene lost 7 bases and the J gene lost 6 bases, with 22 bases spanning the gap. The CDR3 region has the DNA TGTGCCAGCACCTTTCCCCTAGCGCTCTCATCCAATGAGCAGTTCTTC. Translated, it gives CASTFPLALSSNEQFF. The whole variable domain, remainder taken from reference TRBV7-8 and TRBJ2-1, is GAGVSQSPRYKVAKRGQDVALRCDPISGHVSLFWYQQALGQGPEFLTYFQNEAQLDKSGLPSDRFFAERPEGSVSTLKIQRTQQEDSAVYLCASTFPLALSSNEQFFGPGTRLTVL.

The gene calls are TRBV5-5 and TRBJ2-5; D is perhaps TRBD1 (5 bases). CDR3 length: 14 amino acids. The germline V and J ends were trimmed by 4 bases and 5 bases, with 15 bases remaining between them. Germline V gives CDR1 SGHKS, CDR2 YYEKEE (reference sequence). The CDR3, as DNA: TGTGCCAGCAGCGCGGATCAGGGCGTGGAGACCCAGTACTTC. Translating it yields CASSADQGVETQYF.

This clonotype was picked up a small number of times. CDR3 sequence: CASSEYRGALESSYNEQFF. CDR3 DNA: TGTGCCAGCAGTGAATATCGGGGGGCCCTTGAAAGCTCCTACAATGAGCAGTTCTTC. The chain joins TRBV2 to TRBJ2-1, with TRBD2 as a possible D gene (7 bases). The germline V and J ends were trimmed by 2 bases and 0 bases, with 20 bases remaining between them. The CDR3 loop spans 19 amino acids. Germline CDR1 and CDR2: SNHLY and FYNNEI.

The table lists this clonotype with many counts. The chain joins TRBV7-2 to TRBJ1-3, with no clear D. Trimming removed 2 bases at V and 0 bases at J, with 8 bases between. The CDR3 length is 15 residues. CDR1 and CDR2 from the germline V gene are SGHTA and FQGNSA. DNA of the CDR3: TGTGCCAGCAGCTTATATCCCATCTCTGGAAACACCATATATTTT. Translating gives CASSLYPISGNTIYF.

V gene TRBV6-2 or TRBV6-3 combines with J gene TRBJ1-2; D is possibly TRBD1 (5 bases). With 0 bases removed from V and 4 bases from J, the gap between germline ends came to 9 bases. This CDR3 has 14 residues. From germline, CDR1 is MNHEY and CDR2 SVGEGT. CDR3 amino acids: CASSYSAGRYGYTF. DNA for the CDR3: TGTGCCAGCAGTTACTCGGCAGGGCGCTATGGCTACACCTTC.

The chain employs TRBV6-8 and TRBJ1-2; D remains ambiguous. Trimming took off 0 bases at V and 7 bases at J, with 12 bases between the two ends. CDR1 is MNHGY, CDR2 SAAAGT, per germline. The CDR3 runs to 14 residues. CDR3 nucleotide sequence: TGTGCCAGCAGTTACTCGAAGCTTAATCGTGGCTACACCTTC. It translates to CASSYSKLNRGYTF.

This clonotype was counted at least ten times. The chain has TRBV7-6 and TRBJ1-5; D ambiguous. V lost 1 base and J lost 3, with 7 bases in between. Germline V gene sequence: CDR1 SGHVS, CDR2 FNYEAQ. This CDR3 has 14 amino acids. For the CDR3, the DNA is TGTGCCAGCAGCTTAGAACGGAACAATCAGCCCCAGCATTTT. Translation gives CASSLERNNQPQHF.

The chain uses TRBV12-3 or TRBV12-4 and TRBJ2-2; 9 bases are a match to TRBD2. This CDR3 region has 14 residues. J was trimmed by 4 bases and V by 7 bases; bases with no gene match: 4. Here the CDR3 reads CASKAGGFTGELFF. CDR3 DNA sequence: TGTGCCAGCAAAGCGGGGGGCTTCACCGGGGAGCTGTTTTTT.

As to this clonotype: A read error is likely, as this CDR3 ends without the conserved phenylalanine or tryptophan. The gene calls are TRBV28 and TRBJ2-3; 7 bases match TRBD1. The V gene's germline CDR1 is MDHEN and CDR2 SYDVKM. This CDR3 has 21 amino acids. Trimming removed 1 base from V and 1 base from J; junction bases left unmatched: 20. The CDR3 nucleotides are TGTGCCAGCAGTTTATTGAGCCCAAGGACAGGTCGGTGGTGGGGCACAGATACGCAGTATTCT. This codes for CASSLLSPRTGRWWGTDTQYS.

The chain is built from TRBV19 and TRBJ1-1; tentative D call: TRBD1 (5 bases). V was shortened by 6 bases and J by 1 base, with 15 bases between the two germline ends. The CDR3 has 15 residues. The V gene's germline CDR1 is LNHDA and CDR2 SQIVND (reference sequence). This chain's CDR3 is CASRYPGPTNTEAFF. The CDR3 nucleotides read TGTGCCAGTAGATATCCGGGACCGACGAACACTGAAGCTTTCTTT.

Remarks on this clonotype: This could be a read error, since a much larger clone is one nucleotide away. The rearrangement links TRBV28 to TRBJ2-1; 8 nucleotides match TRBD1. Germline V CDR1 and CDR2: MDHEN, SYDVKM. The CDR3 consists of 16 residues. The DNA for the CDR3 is TGTGCCGGCAGTTCCCCCGGACAGGGACGGTACAATGAGCAGTTCTTC. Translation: CAGSSPGQGRYNEQFF.

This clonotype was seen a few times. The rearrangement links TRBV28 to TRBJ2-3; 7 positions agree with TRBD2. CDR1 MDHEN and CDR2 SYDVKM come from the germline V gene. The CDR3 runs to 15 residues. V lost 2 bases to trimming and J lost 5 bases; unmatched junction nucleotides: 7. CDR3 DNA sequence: TGTGCCAGCAGTTTACACCCTACTAGCGAAGATACGCAGTATTTT. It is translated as CASSLHPTSEDTQYF. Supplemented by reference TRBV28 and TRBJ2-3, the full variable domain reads DVKVTQSSRYLVKRTGEKVFLECVQDMDHENMFWYRQDPGLGLRLIYFSYDVKMKEKGDIPEGYSVSREKKERFSLILESASTNQTSMYLCASSLHPTSEDTQYFGPGTRLTVL.

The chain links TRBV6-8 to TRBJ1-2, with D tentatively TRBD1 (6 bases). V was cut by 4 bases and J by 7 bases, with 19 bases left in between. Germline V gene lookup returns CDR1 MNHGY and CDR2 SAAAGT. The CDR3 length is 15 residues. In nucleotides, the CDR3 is TGTGCCAGCAGTTCTGATCGGCAGGGGTCTTCTGGCTACACCTTC. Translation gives CASSSDRQGSSGYTF.

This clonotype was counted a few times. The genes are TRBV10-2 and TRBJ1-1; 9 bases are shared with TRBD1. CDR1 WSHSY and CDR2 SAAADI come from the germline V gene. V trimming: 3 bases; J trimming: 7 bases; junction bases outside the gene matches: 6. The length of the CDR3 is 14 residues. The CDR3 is CASSEDRGYGEAFF. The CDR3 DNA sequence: TGCGCCAGCAGTGAAGACAGGGGGTACGGTGAAGCTTTCTTT.

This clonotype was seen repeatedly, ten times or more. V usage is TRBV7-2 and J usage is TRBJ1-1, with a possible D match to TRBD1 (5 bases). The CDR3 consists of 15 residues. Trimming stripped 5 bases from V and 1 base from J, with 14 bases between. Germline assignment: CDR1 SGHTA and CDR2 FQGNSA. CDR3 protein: CASSPYLTGNTEAFF. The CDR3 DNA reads TGTGCCAGCAGCCCATATCTTACAGGGAACACTGAAGCTTTCTTT.

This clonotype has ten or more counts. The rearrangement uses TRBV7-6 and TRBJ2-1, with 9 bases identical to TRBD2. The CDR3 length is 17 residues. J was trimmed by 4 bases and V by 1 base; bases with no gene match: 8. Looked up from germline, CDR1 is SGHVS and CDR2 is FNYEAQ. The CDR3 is CASSLVSLAGAYNEQFF. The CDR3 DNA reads TGTGCCAGCAGCTTAGTAAGTTTAGCGGGGGCGTACAATGAGCAGTTCTTC.

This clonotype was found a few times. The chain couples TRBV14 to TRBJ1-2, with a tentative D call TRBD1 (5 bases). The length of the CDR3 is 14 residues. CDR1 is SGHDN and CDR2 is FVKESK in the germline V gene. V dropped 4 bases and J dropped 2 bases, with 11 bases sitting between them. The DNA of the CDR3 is TGTGCCAGCAGCCCTGATACAGGCAACTATGGCTACACCTTC. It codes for CASSPDTGNYGYTF.

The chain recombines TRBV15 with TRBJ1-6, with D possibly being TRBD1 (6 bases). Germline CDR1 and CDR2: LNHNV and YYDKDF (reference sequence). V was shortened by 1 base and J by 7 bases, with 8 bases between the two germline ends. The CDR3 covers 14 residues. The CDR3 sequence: CATSRAGGNSPLHF. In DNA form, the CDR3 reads TGTGCCACCAGCAGAGCCGGGGGCAATTCACCCCTCCACTTT.

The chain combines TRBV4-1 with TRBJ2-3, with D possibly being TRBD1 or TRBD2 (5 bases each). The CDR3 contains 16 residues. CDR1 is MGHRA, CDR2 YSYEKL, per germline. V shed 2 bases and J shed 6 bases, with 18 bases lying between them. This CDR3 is CASSQQRGTPSDTQYF. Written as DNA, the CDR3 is TGCGCCAGCAGCCAACAACGAGGGACCCCAAGTGATACGCAGTATTTT.

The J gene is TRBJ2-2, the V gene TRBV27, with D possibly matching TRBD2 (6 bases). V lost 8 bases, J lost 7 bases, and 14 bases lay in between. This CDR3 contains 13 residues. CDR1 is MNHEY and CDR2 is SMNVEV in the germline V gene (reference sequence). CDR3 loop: CASGYLGGGELFF. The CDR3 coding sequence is TGTGCCAGCGGCTACTTGGGGGGCGGGGAGCTGTTTTTT.

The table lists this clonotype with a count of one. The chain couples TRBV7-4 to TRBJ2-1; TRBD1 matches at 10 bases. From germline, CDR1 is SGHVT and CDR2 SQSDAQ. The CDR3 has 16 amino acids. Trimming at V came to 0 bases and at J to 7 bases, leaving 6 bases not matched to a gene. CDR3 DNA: TGTGCCAGCAGCTTAGCAGACAGGGGGCTTGGTAATGAGCAGTTCTTC. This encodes CASSLADRGLGNEQFF.

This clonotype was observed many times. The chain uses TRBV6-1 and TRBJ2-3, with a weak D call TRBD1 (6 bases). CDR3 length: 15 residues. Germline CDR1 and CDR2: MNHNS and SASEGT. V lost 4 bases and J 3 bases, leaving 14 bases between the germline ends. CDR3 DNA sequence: TGTGCCAGCAGTGCGAGACAGGTTGGAACAGATACGCAGTATTTT. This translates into CASSARQVGTDTQYF.

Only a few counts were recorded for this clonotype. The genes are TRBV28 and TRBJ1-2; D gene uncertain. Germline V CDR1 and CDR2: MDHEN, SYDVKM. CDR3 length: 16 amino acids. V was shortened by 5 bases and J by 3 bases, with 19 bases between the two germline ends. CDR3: CASSPNQSGRYYGYTF. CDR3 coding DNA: TGTGCCAGCAGTCCAAACCAGTCAGGACGTTACTATGGCTACACCTTC.

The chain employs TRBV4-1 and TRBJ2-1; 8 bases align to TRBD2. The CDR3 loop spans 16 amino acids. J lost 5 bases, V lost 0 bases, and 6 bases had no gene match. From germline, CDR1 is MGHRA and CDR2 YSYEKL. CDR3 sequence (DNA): TGCGCCAGCAGCCAAGATGGGGCGGGGGGCGACAATGAGCAGTTCTTC. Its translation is CASSQDGAGGDNEQFF.

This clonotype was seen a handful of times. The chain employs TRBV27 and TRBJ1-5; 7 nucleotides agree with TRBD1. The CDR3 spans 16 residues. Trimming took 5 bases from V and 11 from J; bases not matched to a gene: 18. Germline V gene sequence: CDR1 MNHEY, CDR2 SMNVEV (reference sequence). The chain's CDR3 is CASSPTLPRTGQAQHF. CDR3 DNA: TGTGCCAGCAGTCCAACCCTTCCTCGGACAGGCCAGGCCCAGCATTTT.